This TCR beta chain was identified in a study of T cell responses to AZD1222 COVID-19 vaccine. Study details: Samples with a second dose at about 4 or about 12 weeks were pooled together. Findings of the study overall: Among the donors, most were white British and more were female, and clonal diversity was possibly underestimated. The span of vaccine-associated CD4 TCRs extended across spike, with dominance at 160-218 and 743-854.

Remarks on this clone: Its specificity is not known.

Sequencing was performed with immunoSEQ multiplex PCR; in TCRdb, only in-frame clones are kept and a portion is missing. The sample carries 95,000 to 150,000 clones, approximately 90% recorded once. The CDR3 totals 16 residues. V lost 3 bases to trimming and J lost 4 bases, with 18 bases between them. CDR1 is SGHRS and CDR2 is YFSETQ in the germline V gene. The sequenced sample was peripheral blood, obtained on day 0 of AZD1222 vaccination. The chain has TRBV5-1 and TRBJ2-3, with D possibly TRBD1 on 6 matching bases. This TCR derives from an adult in good health. For the CDR3, the DNA is TGCGCCAGCAGCTCCCACGGACAGCCGGAAGCAGATACGCAGTATTTT. Residues: CASSSHGQPEADTQYF.